This TCR beta chain originates from a study of human T cells and chemical hapten exposure. The sample's time point: patch test 2, 6 weeks after DPC sensitization. Documented treatment: therapeutic diphenylcyclopropenone sensitization with weekly scalp DPC. Study conclusions and caveats: Healthy individuals' immune responses may differ from those of donors, who had alopecia.

At least ten counts were recorded for this clonotype. Its antigen is unknown. Unique molecular identifiers were attached to individual cDNA molecules during library preparation. TCRdb ran MiXCR on the RACE reads and lists one entry per CDR3 protein. The sample holds some 71,000 distinct CDR3 sequences, about 9.4% seen once. CDR3 size: 15 residues. Germline assignment: CDR1 SEHNR and CDR2 FQNEAQ (reference sequence). Trimming left V 0 bases short and J 5 bases short, with 14 bases between. The sample consisted of whole blood, taken in connection with sensitization to the hapten diphenylcyclopropenone (DPC). This clonotype originated in a woman aged 45-60 years with alopecia areata. Some clones in this sample may be carry-over from other donors' samples. V gene TRBV7-9 combines with J gene TRBJ2-7, with D perhaps matching TRBD2 (5 bases). CDR3 bases: TGTGCCAGCAGCTTAGCGGACCGAGGGAGAAACGAGCAGTACTTC. Its protein product is CASSLADRGRNEQYF. Looking up the rest from reference TRBV7-9 and TRBJ2-7 gives the full variable domain: DTGVSQNPRHKITKRGQNVTFRCDPISEHNRLYWYRQTLGQGPEFLTYFQNEAQLEKSRLLSDRFSAERPKGSFSTLEIQRTEQGDSAMYLCASSLADRGRNEQYFGPGTRLTVT.